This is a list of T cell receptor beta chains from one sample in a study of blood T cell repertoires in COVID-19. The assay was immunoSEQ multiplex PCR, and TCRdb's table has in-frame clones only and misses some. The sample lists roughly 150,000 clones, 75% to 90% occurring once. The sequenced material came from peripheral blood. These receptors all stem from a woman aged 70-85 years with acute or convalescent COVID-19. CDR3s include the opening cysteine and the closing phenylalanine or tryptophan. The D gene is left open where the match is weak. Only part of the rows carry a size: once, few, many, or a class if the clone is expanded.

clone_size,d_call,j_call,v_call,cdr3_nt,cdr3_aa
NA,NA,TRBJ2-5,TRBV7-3,TGTGCCAGCAGCTTAAGTCCGGAAGAGACCCAGTACTTC,CASSLSPEETQYF
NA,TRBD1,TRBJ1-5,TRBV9,TGTGCCAGCAGCGTAGGGACAGGGGTTCAGCCCCAGCATTTT,CASSVGTGVQPQHF
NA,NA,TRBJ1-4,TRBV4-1,TGCGCCAGCAGCCCACCGGGGGCAACTAATGAAAAACTGTTTTTT,CASSPPGATNEKLFF
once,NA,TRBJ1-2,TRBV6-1,TGTGCCAGCAGTGAAGAGGGAGCGGGAAGCTATGGCTACACCTTC,CASSEEGAGSYGYTF
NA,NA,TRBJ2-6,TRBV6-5,TGTGCCAGCAGTTACAATCAGGACTCTGGGGCCAACGTCCTGACTTTC,CASSYNQDSGANVLTF
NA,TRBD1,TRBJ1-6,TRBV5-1,TGCGCCAGCAGATCCCGACAGGGGGTCAATTCACCCCTCCACTTT,CASRSRQGVNSPLHF
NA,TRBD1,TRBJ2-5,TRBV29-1,TGCAGCGTACGAAGGACAGGCCAAGAGACCCAGTACTTC,CSVRRTGQETQYF
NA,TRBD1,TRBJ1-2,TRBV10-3,TGTGCCATAAGACAGGGGACTGTCCCTAACTATGGCTACACCTTC,CAIRQGTVPNYGYTF
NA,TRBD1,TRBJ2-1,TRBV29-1,TGCAGCGTCGATGAAGGGACAGCCGGTACTGAGCAGTTCTTC,CSVDEGTAGTEQFF
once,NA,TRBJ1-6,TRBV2,TGTGCCAGCAGTGTGGGGGCTTCACCCCTCCACTTT,CASSVGASPLHF
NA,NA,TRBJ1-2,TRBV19,TGTGCCAGTAGTATAGTAGCCAGGGCCAACTATGGCTACACCTTC,CASSIVARANYGYTF
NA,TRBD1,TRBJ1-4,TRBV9,TGTGCCAGCAGCGTGGGACAGGGCCGGTTAGAAAAACTGTTTTTT,CASSVGQGRLEKLFF
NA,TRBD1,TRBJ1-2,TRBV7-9,TGTGCCAGCAGCACGACCCTGACAGGGAACTTCTATGGCTACACCTTC,CASSTTLTGNFYGYTF
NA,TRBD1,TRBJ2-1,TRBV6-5,TGTGCCAGCAGACAGGGGGCCTACAATGAGCAGTTCTTC,CASRQGAYNEQFF
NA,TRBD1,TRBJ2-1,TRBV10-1,TGCGCCAGCAGTGGGGGGGGACAGGGGGTCGATGAGCAGTTCTTC,CASSGGGQGVDEQFF
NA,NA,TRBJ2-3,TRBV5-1,TGCGCCAGCAGCCCGGTTCTCTCTAGCACAGATACGCAGTATTTT,CASSPVLSSTDTQYF
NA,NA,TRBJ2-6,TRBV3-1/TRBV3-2,TGTGCCAGCAGCCATACCAGGACGGGAAGCTCTGGGGCCAACGTCCTGACTTTC,CASSHTRTGSSGANVLTF
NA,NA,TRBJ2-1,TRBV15,TGTGCCACTTCCACTTTACCGGGGGATCCCTACAATGAGCAGTTCTTC,CATSTLPGDPYNEQFF
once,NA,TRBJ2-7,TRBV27,TGTGCCAGCAGTTTCTCATACGAGGGCGCCTACGAGCAGTACTTC,CASSFSYEGAYEQYF
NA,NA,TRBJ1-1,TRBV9,TGTGCCAGCAGCGAACAGGGTAACACTGAAGCTTTCTTT,CASSEQGNTEAFF
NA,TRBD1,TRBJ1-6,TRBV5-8,TGTGCCAGCAGCTTGCGAGGGACAGGGCATAATTCACCCCTCCACTTT,CASSLRGTGHNSPLHF
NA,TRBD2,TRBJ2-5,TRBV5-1,TGCGCCAGCAGCTTGCGCAGCGGGGGGCAAGAGACCCAGTACTTC,CASSLRSGGQETQYF
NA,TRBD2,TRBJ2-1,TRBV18,TGTGCCAGCTCACCATTAGCGGGGGACAATGAGCAGTTCTTC,CASSPLAGDNEQFF
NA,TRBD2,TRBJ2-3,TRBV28,TGTGCCAGCAGAACTAGCGGGGGCACAGATACGCAGTATTTT,CASRTSGGTDTQYF
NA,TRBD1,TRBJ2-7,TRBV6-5,TGTGCCAGCATCAAGTCAGGGGGCGCAAGCGAGCAGTACTTC,CASIKSGGASEQYF
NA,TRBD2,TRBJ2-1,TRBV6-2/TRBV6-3,TGTGCCAGCAGTTACAGGGCTAGCGGGGGATACAATGAGCAGTTCTTC,CASSYRASGGYNEQFF
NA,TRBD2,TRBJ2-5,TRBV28,TGTGCCAGCAGTTTAGCGGGGGGTTCGAGAAGGGAGACCCAGTACTTC,CASSLAGGSRRETQYF
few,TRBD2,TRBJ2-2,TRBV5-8,TGTGCCAGCAGCTCCGGGAACTGGCTAGCGGGGGGCCATAACACCGGGGAGCTGTTTTTT,CASSSGNWLAGGHNTGELFF
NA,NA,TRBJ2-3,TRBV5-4,TGTGCCAGCAGCTTGATATTCGGGACAGATACGCAGTATTTT,CASSLIFGTDTQYF
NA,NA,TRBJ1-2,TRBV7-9,TGTGCCAGCAGCCCCGACGGGGGGTTCTATGGCTACACCTTC,CASSPDGGFYGYTF
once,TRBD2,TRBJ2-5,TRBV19,TGTGCCAGTAGTATAGCTCGAAGCGGGGGGGCTAGAGAGACCCAGTACTTC,CASSIARSGGARETQYF
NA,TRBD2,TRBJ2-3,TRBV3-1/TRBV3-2,TGTGCCAGCAGCCTCGGACTAGCGGAAGGAGATACGCAGTATTTT,CASSLGLAEGDTQYF
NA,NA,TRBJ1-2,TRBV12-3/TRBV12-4,TGTGCCAGCAGTGAGATAGGGACTTACACCTTC,CASSEIGTYTF
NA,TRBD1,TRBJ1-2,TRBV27,TGTGCCAGCAGTTTACGGCCCGGGACAGGGGACTATGGCTACACCTTC,CASSLRPGTGDYGYTF
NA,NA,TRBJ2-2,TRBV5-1,TGCGCCAGCAGCTTGCCCGGGGGGGAGCTGTTTTTT,CASSLPGGELFF
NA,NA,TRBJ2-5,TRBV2,TGTGCCAGCAGTGAACTGGGGGCCACACAAGAGACCCAGTACTTC,CASSELGATQETQYF
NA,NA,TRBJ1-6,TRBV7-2,TGTGCCAGCAGCCCACAGGGAAATTCACCCCTCCACTTT,CASSPQGNSPLHF
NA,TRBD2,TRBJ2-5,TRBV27,TGTGCCAGCAGTACGCGGGGTAGCGGGGGGGCAGGAGAGACCCAGTACTTC,CASSTRGSGGAGETQYF
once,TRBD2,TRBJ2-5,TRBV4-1,TGCGCCAGCAGCCAGGGACTAGCGGGGGGTAAGACCCAGTACTTC,CASSQGLAGGKTQYF
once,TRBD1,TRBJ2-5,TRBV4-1,TGCGCCAGCAGCCAACTAGGACAGGGAGAGACCCAGTACTTC,CASSQLGQGETQYF
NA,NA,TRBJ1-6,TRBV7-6,TGTGCCAGCAGCCGTAGATACTCCTATAATTCACCCCTCCACTTT,CASSRRYSYNSPLHF